The 23 T cell receptor beta chains reported below all come from one sample, sequenced in a study of T cells after yellow fever vaccination. TCRdb independently ran MiXCR on the 5' RACE reads; one entry per CDR3 protein. The sample lists around 360,000 distinct CDR3 sequences; more than 9% were seen once. The material sequenced was PBMCs, taken on the day of the first yellow fever vaccination. The receptors here all came from a man younger than 35 who received the YFV17D yellow fever vaccine.

A remark on this clonotype: The missing conserved phenylalanine or tryptophan at the end of this CDR3 makes a read error likely. The V gene is TRBV3-1, the J gene TRBJ2-3; the match to TRBD2 covers 11 bases. Germline CDR1 reads LGHDT; CDR2 reads YNNKEL (reference sequence). With V trimmed by 6 bases and J by 6 bases, 8 bases remained unmatched. The length of the CDR3 is 15 residues. This CDR3 is CASRYRLAGRDTQYL. DNA for the CDR3: TGTGCCAGCAGATATCGACTAGCGGGGAGGGATACGCAGTATTTA.

The CDR3 loop is CASSFGTSGGVEQFF. The CDR3 DNA reads as TGTGCCAGCAGCTTCGGGACTAGCGGGGGGGTTGAGCAGTTCTTC. The rearrangement joins TRBV7-8 to TRBJ2-1, with 16 bases identical to TRBD2. Germline V lookup: CDR1 SGHVS, CDR2 FQNEAQ. V trimming: 3 bases; J trimming: 9 bases; junction bases outside the gene matches: 2. The CDR3 has 15 amino acids.

This clonotype was counted between two and nine times. J is TRBJ2-4 and V is TRBV5-3; the match to TRBD1 covers 11 bases. TRBV5-3 is sorted into the ORF group, with uncertain function. The junction had 16 bases not matched to a gene; V was cut back by 8 bases and J by 6 bases. The CDR3 is 17 residues long. In DNA form, the CDR3 reads TGTGCCAGCACCAGGACAGGGGGCTCCTTCATGAGAAACATTCAGTACTTC. It is translated as CASTRTGGSFMRNIQYF.

This sequence joins TRBV20-1 and TRBJ2-7; TRBD2 matches at 10 bases. The CDR3 has 14 residues. With V trimmed by 6 bases and J by 4 bases, 9 bases remained unmatched. CDR1 DFQATT and CDR2 SNEGSKA come from the germline V gene (reference sequence). The CDR3 nucleotides read TGCAGTGCAGGGGCTAGCGGGGGATTATACGAGCAGTACGTC. This codes for CSAGASGGLYEQYV.

The chain couples TRBV6-5 to TRBJ1-2; TRBD1 is a possible D gene (6 bases). The CDR3 is made up of 14 amino acids. The V and J ends lost 2 bases and 6 bases respectively, with 13 bases between them. The germline V gene encodes CDR1 MNHEY and CDR2 SVGAGI. In DNA, the CDR3 is TGTGCCAGCAGTTACACCCAGGGGATAAATGGCTACACCTTC. Translation: CASSYTQGINGYTF.

The V and J genes are TRBV5-1 and TRBJ2-7; 11 positions agree with TRBD1. CDR1 SGHRS and CDR2 YFSETQ come from the germline V gene. V shed 6 bases, J shed 6 bases, and the junction held 11 bases outside the gene matches. There are 15 residues in the CDR3. DNA of the CDR3: TGCGCCAGCAACCCGGCGGGACAGGGGGACCGCGAGCAGTACTTC. Amino acid sequence: CASNPAGQGDREQYF. Together with reference TRBV5-1 and TRBJ2-7, the CDR3 gives the full variable domain: KAGVTQTPRYLIKTRGQQVTLSCSPISGHRSVSWYQQTPGQGLQFLFEYFSETQRNKGNFPGRFSGRQFSNSRSEMNVSTLELGDSALYLCASNPAGQGDREQYFGPGTRLTVT.

This clonotype was counted between two and nine times. V and J are TRBV6-5 and TRBJ1-2; TRBD1 matches 7 bases. CDR1 is MNHEY, CDR2 SVGAGI, per germline. There are 18 residues in the CDR3. V was pared by 2 bases and J by 2 bases, with 14 bases of the junction left unmatched. The CDR3 here is CASSYPPIWTGMNYGYTF. Written as DNA, the CDR3 is TGTGCCAGCAGTTACCCCCCCATCTGGACAGGAATGAACTATGGCTACACCTTC.

This clonotype was counted at least ten times. The rearrangement uses TRBV12-3 or TRBV12-4 and TRBJ2-7; TRBD2 aligns across 8 bases. The CDR3 is 15 amino acids. With V trimmed by 6 bases and J by 2 bases, 9 bases remained unmatched. CDR3 sequence (DNA): TGTGCCAGCAGCCCCAGCGGGGGCCCTACCTACGAGCAGTACTTC. Translated: CASSPSGGPTYEQYF.

This rearrangement joins TRBV7-2 to TRBJ1-2; no reliable D call. Deletions cut 2 bases from V and 8 bases from J, with 12 bases between. Germline values: CDR1 SGHTA, CDR2 FQGNSA. The CDR3 runs to 13 residues. In DNA form, the CDR3 reads TGTGCCAGCAGCTTAATGCGGTCGGGCGGCTACACCTTC. Amino acid sequence: CASSLMRSGGYTF.

This clonotype was observed at least ten times. The rearrangement joins TRBV9 to TRBJ2-3; D is perhaps TRBD2 (7 bases). Trimming pared 3 bases from V and 0 bases from J, leaving 11 bases between. CDR1 and CDR2 (germline): SGDLS, YYNGEE. This CDR3 contains 15 residues. The CDR3 loop reads CASSEGGRSTDTQYF. CDR3 sequence (DNA): TGTGCCAGCAGCGAGGGGGGGCGGAGCACAGATACGCAGTATTTT.

This clonotype has more than one count but fewer than ten. V and J are TRBV6-5 and TRBJ1-1; D is undetermined. The CDR3 spans 13 residues. Germline assignment: CDR1 MNHEY and CDR2 SVGAGI. V lost 0 bases and J 4 bases, leaving 6 bases between the germline ends. CDR3 sequence: CASSYSRSTEAFF. CDR3 coding DNA: TGTGCCAGCAGTTACTCGAGGTCCACTGAAGCTTTCTTT.

This clonotype showed up many times. This chain links TRBV12-3 or TRBV12-4 with TRBJ2-5; 8 bases are shared with TRBD2. This CDR3 region has 15 residues. The junction had 7 bases not matched to a gene; V was cut back by 6 bases and J by 1 base. The DNA for the CDR3 is TGTGCCAGCAGGGAAGTAGCGGGAACCCAAGAGACCCAGTACTTC. It codes for CASREVAGTQETQYF.

V is TRBV12-3 or TRBV12-4 and J is TRBJ2-6; D ambiguous. Trimming took off 5 bases at V and 0 bases at J, with 11 bases between the two ends. CDR3 size: 16 residues. The CDR3 is CASSPSDYSGANVLTF. CDR3 nucleotides: TGTGCCAGCAGTCCCAGTGATTACTCTGGGGCCAACGTCCTGACTTTC.

The chain has TRBV10-3 and TRBJ2-5; 9 bases align to TRBD2. V lost 4 bases, J lost 3 bases, and 3 bases stayed unmatched. This CDR3 is 14 amino acids long. The germline CDR1 and CDR2 sequences are ENHRY and SYGVKD. The CDR3, as DNA: TGTGCCATCAGTGGCGGGGGGGCCGAAGAGACCCAGTACTTC. It is translated as CAISGGGAEETQYF.

This chain uses TRBV10-3 with TRBJ2-1; no clear D. The ends were cut back, 5 bases at V and 6 bases at J, with 5 bases in the middle. This CDR3 region has 11 residues. The germline gives CDR1 ENHRY, CDR2 SYGVKD. The CDR3 region is CAISRGNEQFF. CDR3 DNA sequence: TGTGCCATCAGTCGTGGCAATGAGCAGTTCTTC.

This clonotype was seen many times. The chain is built from TRBV7-9 and TRBJ2-7; no clear D gene. The V and J ends lost 5 bases and 2 bases respectively, with 10 bases between them. Germline V gene data show CDR1 as SEHNR and CDR2 as FQNEAQ (reference sequence). This CDR3 is built from 13 residues. CDR3 region: CASSPGPAYEQYV. Here the CDR3 DNA reads TGTGCCAGCAGCCCCGGTCCGGCCTACGAGCAGTACGTC.

This clonotype was seen a few times. The chain has TRBV2 and TRBJ2-7; no clear D. CDR1 is SNHLY, CDR2 FYNNEI, per germline. There are 14 residues in the CDR3. V lost 7 bases and J 1 base, leaving 14 bases between the germline ends. DNA for the CDR3: TGTGCCAGCATTCGAACCTCCCTATCCTACGAGCAGTACTTC. Protein sequence: CASIRTSLSYEQYF.

This clonotype has more than one count but fewer than ten. The chain links TRBV27 to TRBJ1-1; D is unresolved. This CDR3 region has 15 residues. Trimming took off 5 bases at V and 4 bases at J, with 17 bases between the two ends. Germline lookup yields CDR1 MNHEY and CDR2 SMNVEV (reference sequence). The CDR3 nucleotides are TGTGCCAGCAGTCCTCGGGAGGGAAGGATCACTGAAGCTTTCTTT. The encoded protein is CASSPREGRITEAFF.

The CDR3 here is CASSIQGTSSYNEQFF. The CDR3 DNA reads TGTGCCAGCAGTATACAGGGGACCAGCTCCTACAATGAGCAGTTCTTC. This chain connects TRBV6-5 to TRBJ2-1; 7 bases map to TRBD1. This CDR3 is 16 amino acids long. Trimming took 5 bases from V and 0 from J; bases not matched to a gene: 7. Germline V gives CDR1 MNHEY, CDR2 SVGAGI.

V and J are TRBV5-1 and TRBJ2-1; unclear D gene. V was clipped by 2 bases and J by 5 bases, with 11 bases between them. The CDR3 is 14 residues long. Germline V gene lookup returns CDR1 SGHRS and CDR2 YFSETQ. For the CDR3, the DNA is TGCGCCAGCAGCTTTACCTTACGGGACAATGAGCAGTTCTTC. Amino acid sequence: CASSFTLRDNEQFF.

The rearrangement links TRBV2 to TRBJ1-4, with D unclear. The germline CDR1 and CDR2 sequences are SNHLY and FYNNEI. The CDR3 covers 14 residues. V lost 3 bases and J lost 2, with 7 bases in between. The CDR3 sequence: CASSDRRTNEKLFF. The CDR3 DNA follows: TGTGCCAGCAGTGATAGACGGACTAATGAAAAACTGTTTTTT.

This chain uses TRBV6-1 with TRBJ2-5, with D perhaps matching TRBD2 (6 bases). CDR1 is MNHNS and CDR2 is SASEGT in the germline V gene. CDR3 length: 16 amino acids. V lost 4 bases to trimming and J lost 2 bases, with 17 bases between them. DNA of the CDR3: TGTGCCAGCAGTGCCCCCCCCGGGGGAACGCAAGAGACCCAGTACTTC. Amino acid sequence: CASSAPPGGTQETQYF.

This chain joins TRBV7-2 and TRBJ2-5, with 7 bases lining up with TRBD2. Germline loops: CDR1 SGHTA, CDR2 FQGNSA. V dropped 5 bases and J dropped 5; count of bases not matched to a gene: 11. The CDR3 runs 15 residues. CDR3 in amino acids: CASSPSSGGSETQYF. CDR3 sequence (DNA): TGTGCCAGCAGCCCAAGCTCGGGGGGATCCGAGACCCAGTACTTC.